A selection of T cell receptor beta chains follows, all from one sample in a study of blood T cell repertoires in COVID-19. Method: immunoSEQ multiplex PCR; TCRdb's copy keeps in-frame clones and lacks some. Seen here are about 110,000 clones, about 90% observed once, and the top ten hold under 2.5%. The specimen sequenced was peripheral blood. Receptors were obtained from a human donor in a cohort sampled during active COVID-19. Each CDR3 is given without its conserved first and last residue. The size of a clone is reported for some rows only, either as once, few or many, or as a class for expanded clones.

V	J	length	size	CDR3
TRBV12-3/TRBV12-4	TRBJ2-5	11	.	ASSFWAEETQY
TRBV11-1	TRBJ2-1	11	.	ASSLALHNEQF
TRBV18	TRBJ2-1	16	.	ASSPRGTGTGAQNEQF
TRBV18	TRBJ1-5	11	.	ASSRQGDQPQH
TRBV28	TRBJ1-4	13	.	ASSGAGTGSEKLF
TRBV28	TRBJ2-7	12	.	ASSRTEGSYEQY
TRBV12-5	TRBJ1-4	9	once	ASGLAEKLF
TRBV11-2	TRBJ2-7	12	few	ASSFGTGVYEQY
TRBV18	TRBJ2-5	11	.	ASSPLGGETQY
TRBV2	TRBJ2-2	12	few	ASTSGINTGELF
TRBV27	TRBJ2-7	11	.	ASSFGQGGEQY
TRBV14	TRBJ2-2	18	.	ASSQEPPKSGRSSTGELF
TRBV6-5	TRBJ1-2	12	.	ASSYSYRDYGYT
TRBV27	TRBJ2-7	12	.	ASRYSGPAYEQY
TRBV11-3	TRBJ2-1	12	.	ASSSGLAGREQF
TRBV6-5	TRBJ2-1	13	.	ASSYSPDSYNEQF
TRBV6-5	TRBJ1-1	13	.	ASSPLQLGNTEAF
TRBV3-1/TRBV3-2	TRBJ2-2	12	few	ASREGQITGELF
TRBV2	TRBJ2-1	14	.	ASSAAGRGSYNEQF
TRBV6-5	TRBJ1-4	13	.	ASSYSGTVSEKLF
TRBV6-1	TRBJ1-5	13	.	ASSEAGGTNQPQH
TRBV5-6	TRBJ2-3	14	.	ASSLSLAGGTDTQY
TRBV6-5	TRBJ1-4	13	once	ASSYRGGANEKLF
TRBV10-1	TRBJ2-7	13	.	ASSEKGTGPYEQY
TRBV27	TRBJ1-1	14	.	ASRPRFSGWNTEAF
TRBV18	TRBJ2-2	13	.	ASSPPAGPPGELF
TRBV7-9	TRBJ2-1	14	.	ASSGHVGLGVDEQF
TRBV6-2/TRBV6-3	TRBJ1-6	12	.	ASSFWDRNSPLH
TRBV3-1/TRBV3-2	TRBJ2-1	14	.	ASSQGDRARNNEQF
TRBV7-2	TRBJ1-5	13	.	ASSSGQGRNQPQH
TRBV5-4	TRBJ1-1	15	.	ASSELGTGAMNTEAF
TRBV5-4	TRBJ2-7	13	.	ASSTGTSGTYEQY
TRBV5-5	TRBJ2-7	14	.	ASSDGQGAGGREQY
TRBV4-1	TRBJ2-7	14	.	ASSPTGTSSTYEQY
TRBV28	TRBJ2-2	14	.	ASSFTLTENTGELF
TRBV20-1	TRBJ2-1	12	.	SASWAGGANEQF
TRBV6-2/TRBV6-3	TRBJ2-1	13	.	ASSYPVSDYNEQF
TRBV2	TRBJ2-3	11	once	AGLAGILDTQY
TRBV7-3	TRBJ2-2	12	.	ASSPFRNTGELF
TRBV6-5	TRBJ2-3	13	.	ASSYRTGGTDTQY
TRBV2	TRBJ1-4	12	.	ASRVQGGREKLF
TRBV18	TRBJ1-1	11	.	ASSTTENTEAF
TRBV10-2	TRBJ1-1	10	.	ASSAVNTEAF
TRBV7-9	TRBJ2-4	15	once	ASSSATGIPAKNIQY
TRBV6-5	TRBJ1-2	11	.	ASSLGQDYGYT
TRBV7-9	TRBJ2-7	16	.	ASSPRRGLAGISYEQY
TRBV29-1	TRBJ2-1	12	.	SISGTGDYNEQF
TRBV7-2	TRBJ1-5	10	.	ASSGAYGPQH
TRBV10-3	TRBJ2-1	12	.	AISDSGTYNEQF
TRBV5-1	TRBJ1-2	12	.	ASSLGQGAGGYT